This TCR beta chain derives from a study of PD-1 blockade in classical Hodgkin lymphoma (dated by TCRdb to 2020 to 2022). About the full investigation: A peripheral blood immune signature of response to PD-1 blockade in classical Hodgkin lymphoma was defined using TCR beta sequencing and CyTOF. Summary of the overall study and its limitations: Baseline TCR diversity was reported as lower in newly diagnosed patients than in healthy donors, and lower still in relapsed/refractory patients. The study was limited to a single clinical trial cohort, and causes of repertoire differences, possibly disease activity or prior therapy, remained undefined.

The CDR3 covers 17 residues, taking in both the cysteine and the phenylalanine. Only the CDR3 DNA stays, 51 bases, in frame from base 1. V ends up 3 bases short and J 5 bases short, with an unmatched junction base count of 6. The germline V gene (reference sequence) supplies CDR1 SGHNT and CDR2 YYREEE. About this clone itself: Its antigen specificity is not known. The sample holds no much larger clone one base away, and base qualities are not on file.

The time point label on this specimen signifies: newly diagnosed, previously untreated cHL patient sample. PBMCs from patients with newly diagnosed, previously untreated classical Hodgkin lymphoma were sequenced as a comparison group for the relapsed/refractory trial patients. After peripheral blood was drawn into 8 mL Vacutainer Cell Preparation Tubes, PBMCs were isolated by centrifugation and then cryopreserved. The Qiagen DNeasy kit was used to extract genomic DNA from unsorted PBMCs and from the negatively selected CD4+ and CD8+ fractions. Amplification of TCR beta CDR3 regions was done by immunoSEQ multiplex PCR with primers that anneal to V and J segments. A synthetic immune receptor repertoire was used to minimize amplification bias, and any remaining bias was removed computationally after sequencing. Regarding the original processing steps: Repertoire diversity was quantified as the Shannon entropy index using custom Python scripts. Unsorted, CD4+ and CD8+ repertoires were analyzed separately, except in combined analyses where CD4+ and CD8+ sequences were merged in silico. Entries here come from immuneACCESS through TCRdb and include only in-frame sequences with V and J called. Some clones fail to appear in such tables; in the studies checked, an unresolved V gene covers under half of the shortfall, and the cause of the remainder is unknown. V, J and clone size are taken as reported in that table, and D and trimming were inferred from the DNA itself. The sample table holds roughly 70,000 clones, of which over 90% were seen once. The ten top clones hold about 2.6% of the sample.

Here the chain combines TRBV5-4 and TRBJ2-3; the central 16 bases match TRBD2. Sequences were obtained from peripheral blood mononuclear cells (PBMCs). This clonotype was obtained from a human donor with classical Hodgkin lymphoma. The sequence in DNA is TGTGCCAGCAGCTCGGGGACTAGCGGGGGGGCGTTAGATACGCAGTATTTT. This encodes CASSSGTSGGALDTQYF.